This paragraph covers one T cell receptor (beta chain) sequence. This entry belongs to a study of OX40 agonist ivuxolimab in advanced cancers. J lost 2 bases, V lost 10 bases, and 5 bases had no gene match. There are 14 residues in the CDR3. Germline assignment: CDR1 MNHNS and CDR2 SASEGT. The method was immunoSEQ multiplex PCR; TCRdb's version includes in-frame clones alone and lacks a portion of them. The repertoire holds over 45,000 clones, about 88% seen once, with 9.9% in the top ten. The receptor comes from an adult with an advanced solid tumor such as melanoma, head and neck, liver or kidney cancer. The specimen was CD4+ or CD8+ T cells sorted from blood, collected in a trial of the OX40 agonist ivuxolimab. The genes are TRBV6-1 and TRBJ2-6, with 7 bases matching TRBD1. Here the CDR3 reads CAINRGPGANVLTF. The CDR3 DNA reads TGTGCCATCAACAGGGGTCCTGGGGCCAACGTCCTGACTTTC.